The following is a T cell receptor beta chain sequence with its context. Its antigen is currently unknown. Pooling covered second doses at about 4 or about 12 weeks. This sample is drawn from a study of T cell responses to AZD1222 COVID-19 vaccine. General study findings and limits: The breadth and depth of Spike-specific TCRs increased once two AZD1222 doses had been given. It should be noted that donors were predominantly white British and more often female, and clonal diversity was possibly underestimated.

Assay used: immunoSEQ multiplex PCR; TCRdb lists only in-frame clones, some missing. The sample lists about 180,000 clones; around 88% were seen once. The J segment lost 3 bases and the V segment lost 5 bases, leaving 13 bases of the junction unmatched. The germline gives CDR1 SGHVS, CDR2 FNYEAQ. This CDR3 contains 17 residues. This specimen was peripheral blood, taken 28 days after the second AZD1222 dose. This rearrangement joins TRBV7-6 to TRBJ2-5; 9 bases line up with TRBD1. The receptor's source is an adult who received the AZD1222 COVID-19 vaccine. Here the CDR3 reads CASSPVNRDRAKETQYF. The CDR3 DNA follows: TGTGCCAGCAGCCCCGTCAACCGGGACAGGGCAAAAGAGACCCAGTACTTC. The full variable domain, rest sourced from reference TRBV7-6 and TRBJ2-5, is GAGVSQSPRYKVTKRGQDVALRCDPISGHVSLYWYRQALGQGPEFLTYFNYEAQQDKSGLPNDRFSAERPEGSISTLTIQRTEQRDSAMYRCASSPVNRDRAKETQYFGPGTRLLVL.